Shown below are 32 T cell receptor beta chains from a single sample sequenced in a study of shared clonotypes between healthy human individuals. The method was immunoSEQ multiplex PCR; TCRdb's version includes in-frame clones alone and lacks a portion of them. The table includes approximately 740,000 clones, more than 85% detected once. CD45RO-negative, CCR7-positively selected cells formed the naive CD8 fraction, excluding terminally differentiated effector memory CD45RA+ cells. Sample: naive CD8+ T cells sorted from blood. The origin of the receptors is a man aged 30 to 45 in good health.

The J gene is TRBJ2-7, the V gene TRBV5-1, with 9 nucleotides matching TRBD2. Per the germline V gene, CDR1 is SGHRS and CDR2 is YFSETQ. This CDR3 spans 16 amino acids. Trimming removed 4 bases from V and 5 bases from J; junction bases left unmatched: 13. CDR3 coding DNA: TGCGCCAGCAGCCCACCGAGTAGCGGGAGAAAAAACGAGCAGTACTTC. Translated: CASSPPSSGRKNEQYF. The full variable domain, rest sourced from reference TRBV5-1 and TRBJ2-7, is KAGVTQTPRYLIKTRGQQVTLSCSPISGHRSVSWYQQTPGQGLQFLFEYFSETQRNKGNFPGRFSGRQFSNSRSEMNVSTLELGDSALYLCASSPPSSGRKNEQYFGPGTRLTVT.

The V call is TRBV29-1, the J call TRBJ2-7, with 7 bases matching TRBD2. Trimming took 7 bases from V and 7 from J; bases not matched to a gene: 10. CDR3 length: 12 residues. The germline gives CDR1 SQVTM, CDR2 ANQGSEA. The CDR3 region is CSGVAGPREQYF. The DNA for the CDR3 is TGCAGCGGGGTAGCGGGTCCAAGAGAGCAGTACTTC.

This chain uses TRBV11-2 with TRBJ2-1; possible D gene TRBD2, 5 bases. Trimming took off 5 bases at V and 1 base at J, with 18 bases between the two ends. This CDR3 has 17 amino acids. Germline values: CDR1 SGHAT, CDR2 FQNNGV. CDR3 in DNA: TGTGCCAGCAGCCAAAAACAAGCGGTCGAGTCCTACAATGAGCAGTTCTTC. Translated, it gives CASSQKQAVESYNEQFF.

The rearrangement joins TRBV4-3 to TRBJ2-1, with D hard to call. V gave up 1 base and J gave up 9 bases, with 10 bases separating them. CDR3 length: 13 amino acids. Germline V gives CDR1 LGHNA, CDR2 YSLEER. This CDR3 is CASSQVARIEQFF. The DNA for the CDR3 is TGCGCCAGCAGCCAAGTAGCTAGAATTGAGCAGTTCTTC.

The V and J genes are TRBV11-3 and TRBJ2-1; no clear D gene. Germline V gives CDR1 SGHNT, CDR2 YENEEA. The V end was cut by 3 bases, the J end by 6 bases, with 9 bases between. This CDR3 contains 13 residues. The CDR3: CASSFLDGNEQFF. The CDR3 bases are TGTGCCAGCAGCTTTCTGGACGGCAATGAGCAGTTCTTC.

The CDR3 reads CASSYTGFTYEQYF. Written as DNA, the CDR3 is TGTGCCAGCAGTTACACAGGTTTTACCTACGAGCAGTACTTC. The chain carries TRBV6-6 and TRBJ2-7; TRBD1 might be the D (5 bases). Germline values: CDR1 MNHNY, CDR2 SVGAGI (reference sequence). The CDR3 runs to 14 residues. Trimming removed 2 bases at V and 2 bases at J, with 10 bases between.

To note about this clone: At the DNA level, this CDR3 is encoded by other sequences in the same sample as well. This chain uses TRBV27 with TRBJ2-2; D uncertain. Germline CDR1 is MNHEY and CDR2 is SMNVEV (reference sequence). CDR3 size: 13 residues. Trimming left V 5 bases short and J 1 base short, with 5 bases between. The chain's CDR3 is CASSPLNTGELFF. DNA for the CDR3: TGTGCCAGCAGTCCCCTGAACACCGGGGAGCTGTTTTTT.

The chain couples TRBV10-1 to TRBJ2-1; 10 nucleotides match TRBD2. The CDR3 runs to 14 residues. V shed 4 bases and J 8 bases; nucleotides not matched to a gene: 5. Germline V lookup: CDR1 WNHNN, CDR2 SYGVQD (reference sequence). In nucleotides, the CDR3 is TGCGCCAGCAGTGCGGCTAGCGGGAGTGATGAGCAGTTCTTC. This codes for CASSAASGSDEQFF.

The chain combines TRBV28 with TRBJ2-7, with 12 nucleotides matching TRBD1. Germline CDR1 is MDHEN and CDR2 is SYDVKM. The ends lost 6 bases at V and 6 bases at J; junction bases unmatched: 6. The CDR3 length is 14 residues. DNA of the CDR3: TGTGCCAGCAGCCGGGACAGGGGGCGCCGCGAGCAGTACTTC. It translates to CASSRDRGRREQYF.

This sequence joins TRBV7-9 and TRBJ1-5; D unclear. Trimming removed 1 base at V and 9 bases at J, with 13 bases between. This CDR3 contains 14 residues. CDR1 SEHNR and CDR2 FQNEAQ come from the germline V gene (reference sequence). CDR3 DNA: TGTGCCAGCAGCTTAGGGACGGCCAGCGGGCCCCAGCATTTT. Amino acid sequence: CASSLGTASGPQHF.

Note on this clone: Within the sample, other DNA sequences also encode this same CDR3. The chain joins TRBV9 to TRBJ2-2; D is unresolved. Per germline, CDR1 SGDLS and CDR2 YYNGEE. The CDR3 loop spans 13 amino acids. V was clipped by 4 bases and J by 0 bases, with 4 bases between them. CDR3 in amino acids: CASSPPNTGELFF. The CDR3 region has the DNA TGTGCCAGCAGCCCTCCGAACACCGGGGAGCTGTTTTTT.

This clone was seen just once. The chain uses TRBV9 and TRBJ2-7; perhaps TRBD2 as D (5 bases). V shed 3 bases and J shed 7 bases, with 11 bases lying between them. This CDR3 spans 12 amino acids. Germline V lookup: CDR1 SGDLS, CDR2 YYNGEE. The CDR3 here is CASSGPAGEQYF. For the CDR3, the DNA is TGTGCCAGCAGCGGCCCCGCGGGTGAGCAGTACTTC. Full variable domain (rest looked up from reference TRBV9 and TRBJ2-7): DSGVTQTPKHLITATGQRVTLRCSPRSGDLSVYWYQQSLDQGLQFLIQYYNGEERAKGNILERFSAQQFPDLHSELNLSSLELGDSALYFCASSGPAGEQYFGPGTRLTVT.

V and J are TRBV27 and TRBJ2-2, with TRBD1 matching over 7 bases. The CDR3 contains 16 residues. With V trimmed by 2 bases and J by 4 bases, 7 bases remained unmatched. Germline assignment: CDR1 MNHEY and CDR2 SMNVEV (reference sequence). CDR3 DNA sequence: TGTGCCAGCAGTTTAGGTACAGGGGAAGCCACCGGGGAGCTGTTTTTT. Protein sequence: CASSLGTGEATGELFF.

The J gene is TRBJ2-2, the V gene TRBV9, with D maybe TRBD2 (6 bases). This CDR3 has 12 amino acids. The germline V and J ends were trimmed by 7 bases and 4 bases, with 8 bases remaining between them. From germline, CDR1 is SGDLS and CDR2 YYNGEE. This CDR3 reads CASLGGTGELFF. The CDR3, as DNA: TGTGCCAGCCTCGGGGGCACCGGGGAGCTGTTTTTT.

This clone occurred once. This sequence joins TRBV7-9 and TRBJ2-1; 10 bases agree with TRBD2. Germline V CDR1 and CDR2: SEHNR, FQNEAQ (reference sequence). V was clipped by 4 bases and J by 8 bases; unmatched bases: 14. CDR3 length equals 17 residues. In DNA, the CDR3 is TGTGCCAGCAGCTCCCCCTTAGCGGGAGGTAGGCGGGATGAGCAGTTCTTC. It codes for CASSSPLAGGRRDEQFF.

V is TRBV23-1 and J is TRBJ2-1, with 7 bases fitting TRBD1. TRBV23-1 is an open reading frame, and its role is uncertain. This CDR3 is built from 12 residues. The junction had 6 bases not matched to a gene; V was cut back by 4 bases and J by 12 bases. This CDR3 reads CASSPPGTAQFF. In DNA form, the CDR3 reads TGCGCCAGCAGTCCCCCCGGGACAGCGCAGTTCTTC.

In this sample, this clone turned up once. The rearrangement uses TRBV6-6 and TRBJ2-1, with D perhaps matching TRBD2 (5 bases). The germline CDR1 and CDR2 sequences are MNHNY and SVGAGI (reference sequence). The CDR3 covers 13 residues. V gave up 0 bases and J gave up 8 bases, with 8 bases separating them. The DNA of the CDR3 is TGTGCCAGCAGTTACTCGAGGGTTCATGAGCAGTTCTTC. It codes for CASSYSRVHEQFF.

The chain couples TRBV9 to TRBJ2-7; D not resolved. This CDR3 spans 13 amino acids. Trimming stripped 3 bases from V and 5 bases from J, with 12 bases between. Germline loops: CDR1 SGDLS, CDR2 YYNGEE. CDR3 coding DNA: TGTGCCAGCAGCGAGATCCCGTCGGACGAGCAGTACTTC. It codes for CASSEIPSDEQYF.

The V gene is TRBV10-3, the J gene TRBJ2-7; D may be TRBD2 (5 bases). The CDR3 is made up of 13 amino acids. Germline V gene sequence: CDR1 ENHRY, CDR2 SYGVKD. Between the trimmed V and J ends, which lost 9 bases and 7 bases, there was a span of 19 bases. CDR3 bases: TGTGCCATAGCAACCCCGAGGGAATTGGAGCAGTACTTC. It codes for CAIATPRELEQYF.

The V and J genes are TRBV7-8 and TRBJ1-4; the match to TRBD1 covers 7 bases. Trimming removed 7 bases from V and 7 bases from J; junction bases left unmatched: 9. Germline V CDR1 and CDR2: SGHVS, FQNEAQ. The CDR3 sequence is 14 residues long. CDR3 residues: CASTKGAYREKLFF. The CDR3 nucleotides are TGTGCCAGCACCAAGGGGGCCTATCGTGAAAAACTGTTTTTT.

The chain is built from TRBV27 and TRBJ2-7; 9 bases match TRBD1. Germline V CDR1 and CDR2: MNHEY, SMNVEV (reference sequence). The CDR3 has 14 amino acids. V shed 3 bases, J shed 6 bases, and the junction held 6 bases outside the gene matches. The CDR3 protein is CASSFPGQGREQYF. The CDR3 DNA reads TGTGCCAGCAGTTTCCCGGGACAGGGTCGCGAGCAGTACTTC.

The rearrangement uses TRBV5-4 and TRBJ2-7; D gene uncertain. In germline, CDR1 is SGHNT, CDR2 YYREEE (reference sequence). V lost 4 bases and J lost 2, with 10 bases in between. This CDR3 has 13 residues. DNA of the CDR3: TGTGCCAGCAGCCTGGACCTAGCCTACGAGCAGTACTTC. Protein sequence: CASSLDLAYEQYF. Full variable domain (remainder filled in from reference TRBV5-4 and TRBJ2-7): ETGVTQSPTHLIKTRGQQVTLRCSSQSGHNTVSWYQQALGQGPQFIFQYYREEENGRGNFPPRFSGLQFPNYSSELNVNALELDDSALYLCASSLDLAYEQYFGPGTRLTVT.

The chain couples TRBV19 to TRBJ1-1, with a weak D call TRBD1 (5 bases). CDR1 and CDR2 (germline): LNHDA, SQIVND (reference sequence). The CDR3 covers 16 residues. V lost 6 bases and J 1 base, leaving 18 bases between the germline ends. The CDR3 DNA sequence: TGTGCCAGTAGCCCTGGGGGAGACCGTTGGAACACTGAAGCTTTCTTT. Translating it yields CASSPGGDRWNTEAFF.

The genes are TRBV13 and TRBJ2-5; 12 nucleotides match TRBD1. V gave up 1 base and J gave up 5 bases; unmatched junction bases: 2. The CDR3 contains 15 residues. Germline CDR1 PRHDT, CDR2 FYEKMQ (reference sequence). The CDR3 DNA reads TGTGCCAGCAGCTTAGCGGGACAGGGGGCTGAGACCCAGTACTTC. This translates into CASSLAGQGAETQYF. The full variable domain, its missing parts supplied by reference TRBV13 and TRBJ2-5, is AAGVIQSPRHLIKEKRETATLKCYPIPRHDTVYWYQQGPGQDPQFLISFYEKMQSDKGSIPDRFSAQQFSDYHSELNMSSLELGDSALYFCASSLAGQGAETQYFGPGTRLLVL.

This rearrangement joins TRBV10-2 to TRBJ2-7, with 7 bases lining up with TRBD2. The CDR3 runs to 14 residues. Germline values: CDR1 WSHSY, CDR2 SAAADI. J gave up 0 bases and V 5 bases, and 4 bases lay outside the gene matches. CDR3 residues: CASSSSGSSYEQYF. The CDR3 DNA sequence: TGCGCCAGCAGTTCTAGCGGCAGCTCCTACGAGCAGTACTTC.

CDR3 sequence reads: CASSTSGRSYEQYF. The DNA for the CDR3 is TGTGCCAGCAGTACTAGCGGGAGGTCCTACGAGCAGTACTTC. The J gene is TRBJ2-7, the V gene TRBV7-9; 12 bases map to TRBD2. Germline V lookup: CDR1 SEHNR, CDR2 FQNEAQ (reference sequence). Unmatched junction bases numbered 1, after V lost 6 bases and J lost 1 base. The CDR3 runs 14 residues. Variable domain in full (rest from reference TRBV7-9 and TRBJ2-7): DTGVSQNPRHKITKRGQNVTFRCDPISEHNRLYWYRQTLGQGPEFLTYFQNEAQLEKSRLLSDRFSAERPKGSFSTLEIQRTEQGDSAMYLCASSTSGRSYEQYFGPGTRLTVT.

The CDR3 nucleotides read TGCGCCACCCGCCGCGGGGACCTCTCCTACGAGCAGTACTTC. Its protein is CATRRGDLSYEQYF. V gene TRBV5-1 combines with J gene TRBJ2-7, with a tentative D call TRBD2 (6 bases). Trimming pared 9 bases from V and 0 bases from J, leaving 16 bases between. The length of the CDR3 is 14 residues. The V gene's germline CDR1 is SGHRS and CDR2 YFSETQ.

The chain recombines TRBV7-3 with TRBJ2-1; either TRBD1 or TRBD2 may supply D (5 bases each). The CDR3 has 16 residues. Trimming cost V 0 bases and J 2 bases, with 11 bases left between them. The V gene's germline CDR1 is SGHTA and CDR2 FQGTGA. In DNA form, the CDR3 reads TGTGCCAGCAGCTTAACCGTCCGGGGCCCCTACAATGAGCAGTTCTTC. The encoded protein is CASSLTVRGPYNEQFF.

In this sample, this clone turned up once. The rearrangement links TRBV29-1 to TRBJ2-7; possible D gene TRBD1, 6 bases. This CDR3 region has 12 residues. Germline lookup yields CDR1 SQVTM and CDR2 ANQGSEA. Trimming removed 5 bases at V and 0 bases at J, with 8 bases between. The CDR3 region is CSVTQGSYEQYF. The DNA of the CDR3 is TGCAGCGTTACACAGGGCTCCTACGAGCAGTACTTC.

V and J are TRBV27 and TRBJ2-7, with a weak D call TRBD2 (6 bases). Germline CDR1 and CDR2: MNHEY and SMNVEV (reference sequence). The V end lost 0 bases, the J end lost 6 bases, and 9 bases lay between the germline ends. CDR3 length: 13 amino acids. CDR3 nucleotide sequence: TGTGCCAGCAGTTTATCCCCGACTAGCGAGCAGTACTTC. The encoded protein is CASSLSPTSEQYF.

This clone has a handful of counts. The same CDR3 can be traced to other DNA sequences in this sample. This sequence joins TRBV4-1 and TRBJ2-7; no definite D call. Germline CDR1 reads MGHRA; CDR2 reads YSYEKL. CDR3 length: 12 residues. V lost 0 bases and J lost 3, with 3 bases in between. CDR3 sequence (DNA): TGCGCCAGCAGCCAAGAAGGCTACGAGCAGTACTTC. Translated: CASSQEGYEQYF.

V and J are TRBV15 and TRBJ1-5; 11 bases agree with TRBD1. In germline, CDR1 is LNHNV, CDR2 YYDKDF (reference sequence). V shed 6 bases and J 6 bases; nucleotides not matched to a gene: 10. This CDR3 is built from 16 residues. In DNA form, the CDR3 reads TGTGCCACCAGTAAAACCGGGACAGGGGGAAGTCAGCCCCAGCATTTT. It translates to CATSKTGTGGSQPQHF.